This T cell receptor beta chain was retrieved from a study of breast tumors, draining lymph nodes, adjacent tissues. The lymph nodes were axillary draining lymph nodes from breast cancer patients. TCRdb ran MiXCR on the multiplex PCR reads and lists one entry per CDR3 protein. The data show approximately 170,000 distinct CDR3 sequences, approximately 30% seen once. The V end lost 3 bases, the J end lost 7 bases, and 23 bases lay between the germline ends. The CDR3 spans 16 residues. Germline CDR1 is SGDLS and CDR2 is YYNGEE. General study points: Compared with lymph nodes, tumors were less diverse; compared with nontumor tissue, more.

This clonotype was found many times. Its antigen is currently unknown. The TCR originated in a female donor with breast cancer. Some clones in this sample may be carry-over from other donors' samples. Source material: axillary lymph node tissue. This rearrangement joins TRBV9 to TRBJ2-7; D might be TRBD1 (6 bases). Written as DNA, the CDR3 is TGTGCCAGCAGCGACTCCCGCGATCAGGGGATAGGGGAGCAGTACTTC. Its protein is CASSDSRDQGIGEQYF.